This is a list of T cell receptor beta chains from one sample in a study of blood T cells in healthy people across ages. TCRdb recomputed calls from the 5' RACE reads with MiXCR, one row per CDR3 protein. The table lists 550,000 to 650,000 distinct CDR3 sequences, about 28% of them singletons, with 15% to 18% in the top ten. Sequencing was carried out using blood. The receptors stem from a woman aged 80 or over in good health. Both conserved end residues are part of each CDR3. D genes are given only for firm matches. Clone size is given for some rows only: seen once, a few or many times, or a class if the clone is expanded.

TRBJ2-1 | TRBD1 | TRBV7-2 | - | CASSFMPGSGGNEQFF | TGTGCCAGCAGCTTCATGCCCGGGTCAGGGGGCAATGAGCAGTTCTTC
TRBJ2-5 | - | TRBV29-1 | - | CSVEDGRKQETQYF | TGCAGCGTTGAAGATGGACGCAAACAAGAGACCCAGTACTTC
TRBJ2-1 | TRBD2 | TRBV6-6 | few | CASRLRLAGGEQFF | TGTGCCAGCAGACTTAGACTAGCGGGAGGGGAGCAGTTCTTC
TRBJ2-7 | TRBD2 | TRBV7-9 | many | CASSPSGGLGPEQYF | TGTGCCAGCAGCCCTAGCGGGGGGCTAGGTCCCGAGCAGTACTTC
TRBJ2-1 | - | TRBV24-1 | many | CATSDLGRGDEQFF | TGTGCCACCAGTGATTTGGGGCGGGGCGATGAGCAGTTCTTC
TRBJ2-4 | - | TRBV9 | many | CASSVGRTAGAKNIQYF | TGTGCCAGCAGCGTAGGCAGGACAGCGGGAGCCAAAAACATTCAGTACTTC
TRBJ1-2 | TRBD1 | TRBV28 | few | CASAYRGPYGYTF | TGTGCCAGCGCTTACAGGGGGCCCTATGGCTACACCTTC
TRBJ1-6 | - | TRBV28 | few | CASNLEQSNSPLHF | TGTGCCAGCAATTTGGAACAGAGCAATTCACCCCTCCACTTT
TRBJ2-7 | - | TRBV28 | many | CASTVGGSSYEQYF | TGTGCCAGCACTGTCGGGGGAAGCTCCTACGAGCAGTACTTC
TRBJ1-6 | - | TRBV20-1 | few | CSARQAGGYNSPLHF | TGCAGTGCTAGGCAGGCTGGCGGCTATAATTCACCCCTCCACTTT
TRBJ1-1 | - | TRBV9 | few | CASSVGSALNTEAFF | TGTGCCAGCAGCGTAGGAAGCGCCTTGAACACTGAAGCTTTCTTT
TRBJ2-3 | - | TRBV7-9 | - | CASSWETDSQYF | TGTGCCAGCAGCTGGGAAACAGATTCGCAGTATTTT
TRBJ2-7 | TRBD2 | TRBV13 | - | CASSFRGVMEEQYF | TGTGCCAGCAGCTTCCGGGGGGTGATGGAAGAGCAGTACTTC
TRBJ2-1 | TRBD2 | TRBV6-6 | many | CASSQPGLHNNEQFF | TGTGCCAGCAGCCAACCGGGACTACACAACAATGAGCAGTTCTTC
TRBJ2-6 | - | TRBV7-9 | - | CASSLYLMGAGANVLTF | TGTGCCAGCAGCTTATATCTAATGGGGGCTGGGGCCAACGTCCTGACTTTC
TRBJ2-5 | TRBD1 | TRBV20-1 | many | CSASQTGGEGRTETQYF | TGCAGTGCTAGCCAAACAGGGGGCGAAGGGCGCACAGAGACCCAGTACTTC
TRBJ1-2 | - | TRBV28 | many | CASSLPGTSRGYTF | TGTGCCAGCAGTTTACCAGGGACTTCTAGAGGCTACACCTTC
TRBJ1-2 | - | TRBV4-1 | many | CASSQETANYGYTF | TGCGCCAGCAGCCAGGAGACAGCGAACTATGGCTACACCTTC
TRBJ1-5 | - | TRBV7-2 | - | CASTPGGNEQPQHF | TGTGCCAGCACCCCGGGCGGGAATGAGCAGCCCCAGCATTTT
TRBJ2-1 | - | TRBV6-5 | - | CASSTKDSSYEQFF | TGTGCCAGCAGCACTAAGGACTCGTCGTATGAGCAGTTCTTC
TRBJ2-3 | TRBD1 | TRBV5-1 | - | CASSLARFTGGADTQYF | TGCGCCAGCAGCTTGGCCCGATTTACAGGGGGCGCAGATACGCAGTATTTT
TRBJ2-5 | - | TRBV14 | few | CASSQWAETQYF | TGTGCCAGCAGCCAATGGGCAGAGACCCAGTACTTC
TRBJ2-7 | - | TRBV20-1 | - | CSARDIGRGAYYEQYF | TGCAGTGCTAGAGATATCGGACGGGGGGCGTACTACGAGCAGTACTTC
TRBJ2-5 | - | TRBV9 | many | CASSVGGRETQYF | TGTGCCAGCAGCGTAGGAGGGAGGGAGACCCAGTACTTC
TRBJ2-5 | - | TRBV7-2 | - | CASSPALGPQETQYF | TGTGCCAGCAGCCCGGCCTTGGGACCTCAAGAGACCCAGTACTTC
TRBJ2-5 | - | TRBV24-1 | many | CATSDSSEPQETQYF | TGTGCCACCAGTGACTCCTCGGAACCCCAAGAGACCCAGTACTTC
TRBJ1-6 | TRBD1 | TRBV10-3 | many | CASRQGGNSPLHF | TGTGCCAGTCGACAGGGTGGTAATTCACCCCTCCACTTT
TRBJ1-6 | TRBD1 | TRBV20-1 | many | CSTTGTGRSPLHF | TGCAGTACCACCGGGACAGGGAGATCACCCCTCCACTTT
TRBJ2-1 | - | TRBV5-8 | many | CASSRDGRQFF | TGTGCCAGCAGCCGAGACGGCCGGCAGTTCTTC
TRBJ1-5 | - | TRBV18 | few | CASSPGINQPQHF | TGTGCCAGCTCACCCGGGATCAATCAGCCCCAGCATTTT
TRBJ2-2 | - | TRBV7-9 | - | CASSLSSGELFF | TGTGCCAGCAGCTTAAGTTCCGGGGAGCTGTTTTTT
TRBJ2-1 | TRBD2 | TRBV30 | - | CAWKWGSQRGAQPGNEQFF | TGTGCCTGGAAGTGGGGAAGCCAGCGGGGGGCCCAACCAGGGAATGAGCAGTTCTTC
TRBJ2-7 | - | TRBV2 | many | CASSEETVGSEQYF | TGTGCCAGCAGTGAGGAGACGGTGGGGTCCGAGCAGTACTTC
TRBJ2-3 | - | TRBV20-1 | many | CSASEKGTRTDTQYF | TGCAGTGCTAGTGAGAAAGGGACCCGCACAGATACGCAGTATTTT
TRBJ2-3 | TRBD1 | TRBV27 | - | CASRGRGQVWTDTQYF | TGTGCCAGTAGAGGCAGGGGGCAAGTATGGACAGATACGCAGTATTTT
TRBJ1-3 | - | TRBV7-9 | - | CASSSYGGLGNTIYF | TGTGCCAGCAGCTCCTACGGTGGTCTTGGAAACACCATATATTTT
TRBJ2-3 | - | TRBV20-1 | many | CSARDHSTDTQYF | TGCAGTGCTAGAGATCACAGCACAGATACGCAGTATTTT
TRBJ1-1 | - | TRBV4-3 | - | CACSPKGGTANTEAFF | TGCGCCTGCAGCCCCAAGGGGGGGACGGCGAACACTGAAGCTTTCTTT
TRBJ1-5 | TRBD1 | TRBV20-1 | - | CSAGGQGANQPQHF | TGCAGTGCTGGGGGACAGGGGGCGAATCAGCCCCAGCATTTT
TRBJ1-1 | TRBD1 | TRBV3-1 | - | CASSPTQGAVEAFF | TGTGCCAGCAGCCCCACCCAGGGGGCGGTTGAAGCTTTCTTT
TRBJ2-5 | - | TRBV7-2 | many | CASSSSIPRETQYF | TGTGCCAGCAGCTCCTCAATCCCCCGGGAGACCCAGTACTTC
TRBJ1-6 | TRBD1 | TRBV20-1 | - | CSARTGGDSPLHF | TGCAGTGCTCGGACAGGGGGCGATTCACCCCTCCACTTT
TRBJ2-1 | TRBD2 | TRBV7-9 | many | CASSLARGSGDNEQFF | TGTGCCAGCAGCTTAGCCCGGGGGAGCGGGGACAATGAGCAGTTCTTC
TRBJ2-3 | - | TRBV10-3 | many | CAISGGAGLGADTQYF | TGTGCCATCAGTGGAGGGGCGGGACTTGGCGCAGATACGCAGTATTTT
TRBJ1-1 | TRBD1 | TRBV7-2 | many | CASSPYRGRGDTEAFF | TGTGCCAGCAGCCCCTACAGGGGGCGTGGGGACACTGAAGCTTTCTTT
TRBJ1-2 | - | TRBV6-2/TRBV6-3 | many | CASSPPDFYGYTF | TGTGCCAGCAGTCCACCGGACTTCTATGGCTACACCTTC
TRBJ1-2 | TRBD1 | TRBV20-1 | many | CSAMDGQGNYGYTF | TGCAGTGCTATGGATGGACAGGGGAACTATGGCTACACCTTC
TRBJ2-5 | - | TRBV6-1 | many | CASSAPVYQETQYF | TGTGCCAGCAGTGCCCCAGTCTACCAAGAGACCCAGTACTTC
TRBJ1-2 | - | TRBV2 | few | CASSFKQGANYGYTF | TGTGCCAGCAGCTTCAAACAGGGAGCTAACTATGGCTACACCTTC
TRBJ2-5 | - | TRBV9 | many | CASSVDAGRFQETQYF | TGTGCCAGCAGCGTAGATGCTGGGCGATTCCAAGAGACCCAGTACTTC
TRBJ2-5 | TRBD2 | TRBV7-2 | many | CASSLFGGQETQYF | TGTGCCAGCAGCTTATTCGGGGGGCAAGAGACCCAGTACTTC